The clone carrying this TCR beta chain has only one observation. These data are taken from a study of shared clonotypes between healthy human individuals. The V segment lost 3 bases and the J segment 1 base; nucleotides outside the gene matches: 3. The germline V gene has CDR1 SGHTA and CDR2 FQGNSA. The CDR3 sequence is 15 residues long. Sequenced by immunoSEQ multiplex PCR; TCRdb stores in-frame clones only, minus some. This table holds some 980,000 clones, approximately 80% found once. The genes are TRBV7-2 and TRBJ2-1, with 7 positions matching TRBD1. Input material: memory CD4+ T cells sorted from blood. The subset here: CD45RA-negative fraction. The receptor comes from a man aged 18-30 years in good health. This chain's CDR3 is CASSFQTGSYNEQFF. The CDR3 DNA follows: TGTGCCAGCAGCTTCCAGACAGGGTCCTACAATGAGCAGTTCTTC.